These 10 T cell receptor beta chains were sequenced from one sample in a study of graft-versus-host responses after intestinal transplantation. For these TCRs, the target antigens are not known. Method: immunoSEQ multiplex PCR; TCRdb's copy keeps in-frame clones and lacks some. The data contain roughly 93,000 clones, about 93% of them singletons. This specimen was unstimulated CD8+ T cells sorted from spleen or lymph node cells, taken before intestinal transplant. The receptor set was obtained from a human donor who received an intestinal transplant.

The rearrangement uses TRBV11-2 and TRBJ2-7, with 9 bases matching TRBD2. The CDR3 length is 14 residues. Per the germline V gene, CDR1 is SGHAT and CDR2 is FQNNGV. V shed 2 bases and J 5 bases; nucleotides not matched to a gene: 4. The CDR3 loop is CASSLLSGSNEQYF. The CDR3 DNA reads TGTGCCAGCAGCTTACTTAGCGGGAGCAACGAGCAGTACTTC. The full variable domain, with the rest looked up from reference TRBV11-2 and TRBJ2-7, is EAGVAQSPRYKIIEKRQSVAFWCNPISGHATLYWYQQILGQGPKLLIQFQNNGVVDDSQLPKDRFSAERLKGVDSTLKIQPAKLEDSAVYLCASSLLSGSNEQYFGPGTRLTVT.

This chain connects TRBV7-6 to TRBJ2-1; TRBD2 matches at 9 bases. Germline CDR1 and CDR2: SGHVS and FNYEAQ. The V segment lost 4 bases and the J segment 1 base; nucleotides outside the gene matches: 11. The CDR3 totals 18 residues. This chain's CDR3 is CASSSRGNSGSSYNEQFF. As DNA, the CDR3 is TGTGCCAGCAGCTCTAGGGGGAATAGCGGGAGTTCCTACAATGAGCAGTTCTTC.

J is TRBJ2-7 and V is TRBV5-8, with D tentatively TRBD1 (6 bases). Trimming took off 1 base at V and 0 bases at J, with 8 bases between the two ends. The CDR3 covers 14 residues. CDR1 and CDR2 from the germline V gene are SGHTS and YDEGEE. The CDR3 nucleotides read TGTGCCAGCAGCTTGCGAGGGGGCTCCTACGAGCAGTACTTC. Translated, it gives CASSLRGGSYEQYF.

The gene calls are TRBV9 and TRBJ2-3; 11 bases agree with TRBD2. CDR1 is SGDLS, CDR2 YYNGEE, per germline. Trimming at V came to 4 bases and at J to 5 bases, leaving 6 bases not matched to a gene. The CDR3 runs to 15 residues. The CDR3 reads CASSPFSGGGDTQYF. The CDR3 coding sequence is TGTGCCAGCAGCCCTTTTAGCGGGGGGGGAGATACGCAGTATTTT.

The chain carries TRBV5-4 and TRBJ2-1, with 8 bases fitting TRBD2. V shed 5 bases and J 8 bases; nucleotides not matched to a gene: 12. CDR1 and CDR2 (germline): SGHNT, YYREEE (reference sequence). The CDR3 consists of 15 residues. The CDR3 sequence is CASSLSGSVSDEQFF. The CDR3 nucleotides read TGTGCCAGCAGTTTAAGCGGGAGTGTATCGGATGAGCAGTTCTTC.

V and J are TRBV9 and TRBJ2-1; TRBD2 aligns across 7 bases. Germline V CDR1 and CDR2: SGDLS, YYNGEE. V shed 3 bases and J 8 bases; nucleotides not matched to a gene: 11. The CDR3 sequence is 15 residues long. This chain's CDR3 is CASSDPGLGGDEQFF. Here the CDR3 DNA reads TGTGCCAGCAGCGACCCCGGACTAGGTGGCGATGAGCAGTTCTTC.

The CDR3 loop reads CATLRAGGHTGELFF. In nucleotides, the CDR3 is TGTGCCACCCTGCGGGCAGGGGGACACACCGGGGAGCTGTTTTTT. The V and J genes are TRBV7-9 and TRBJ2-2; 7 bases are a match to TRBD1. The CDR3 sequence is 15 residues long. The V segment lost 10 bases and the J segment 3 bases; nucleotides outside the gene matches: 11. In germline, CDR1 is SEHNR, CDR2 FQNEAQ (reference sequence). Filled out from reference TRBV7-9 and TRBJ2-2, the complete variable domain reads DTGVSQNPRHKITKRGQNVTFRCDPISEHNRLYWYRQTLGQGPEFLTYFQNEAQLEKSRLLSDRFSAERPKGSFSTLEIQRTEQGDSAMYLCATLRAGGHTGELFFGEGSRLTVL.

This clone was counted a few times. The CDR3 DNA reads as TGTGCCAGTAGTCACGGTCCCTACGAGCAGTACTTC. Amino acids: CASSHGPYEQYF. This chain joins TRBV19 and TRBJ2-7; D gene ambiguous. The ends were cut back, 5 bases at V and 2 bases at J, with 7 bases in the middle. The CDR3 consists of 12 residues. Germline CDR1 is LNHDA and CDR2 is SQIVND (reference sequence).

This chain links TRBV11-2 with TRBJ2-5; unclear D gene. Deletions cut 0 bases from V and 3 bases from J, with 11 bases between. This CDR3 has 15 residues. The V gene's germline CDR1 is SGHAT and CDR2 FQNNGV. The chain's CDR3 is CASSLEFLAEETQYF. The CDR3 coding sequence is TGTGCCAGCAGCTTAGAGTTTCTGGCGGAAGAGACCCAGTACTTC.

The chain employs TRBV27 and TRBJ1-6; D unresolved. The germline V gene encodes CDR1 MNHEY and CDR2 SMNVEV (reference sequence). Trimming removed 6 bases from V and 0 bases from J, with 9 bases in between. The length of the CDR3 is 15 residues. The CDR3 is CASSDYNSYNSPLHF. Written as DNA, the CDR3 is TGTGCCAGCAGCGACTACAACTCCTATAATTCACCCCTCCACTTT.